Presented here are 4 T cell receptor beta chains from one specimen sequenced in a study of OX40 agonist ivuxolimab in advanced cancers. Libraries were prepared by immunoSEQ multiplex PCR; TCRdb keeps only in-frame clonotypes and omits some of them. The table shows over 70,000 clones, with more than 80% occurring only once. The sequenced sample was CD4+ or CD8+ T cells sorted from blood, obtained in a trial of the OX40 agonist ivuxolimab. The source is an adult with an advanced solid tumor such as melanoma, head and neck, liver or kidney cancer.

CDR3 DNA sequence: TGTGCCAGCAGCCCCCCGTTAGGCAGGTTAGCCGGGGAGCTGTTTTTT. It translates to CASSPPLGRLAGELFF. The V gene is TRBV9, the J gene TRBJ2-2; unclear D gene. Germline V gene lookup returns CDR1 SGDLS and CDR2 YYNGEE. V was trimmed by 4 bases and J by 6 bases, leaving 19 bases between them. This CDR3 has 16 amino acids.

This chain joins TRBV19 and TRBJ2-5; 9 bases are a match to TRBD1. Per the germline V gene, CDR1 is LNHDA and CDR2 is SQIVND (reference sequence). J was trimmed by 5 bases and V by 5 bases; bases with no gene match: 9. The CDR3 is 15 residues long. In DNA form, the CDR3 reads TGTGCCAGTAGTGCCACCTGGACAGGGGTCGAGACCCAGTACTTC. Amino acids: CASSATWTGVETQYF.

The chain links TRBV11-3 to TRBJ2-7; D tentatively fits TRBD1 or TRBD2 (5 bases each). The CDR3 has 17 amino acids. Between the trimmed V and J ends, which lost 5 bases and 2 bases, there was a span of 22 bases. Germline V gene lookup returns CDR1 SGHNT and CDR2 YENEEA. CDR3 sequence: CASSATASGTPTYEQYF. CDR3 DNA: TGTGCCAGCAGCGCAACGGCATCCGGGACGCCGACCTACGAGCAGTACTTC.

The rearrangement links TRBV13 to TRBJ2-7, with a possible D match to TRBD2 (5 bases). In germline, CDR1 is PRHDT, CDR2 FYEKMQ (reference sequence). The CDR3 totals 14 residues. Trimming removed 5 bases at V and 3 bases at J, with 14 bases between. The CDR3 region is CASSPSEEGYEQYF. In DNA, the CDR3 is TGTGCCAGCAGCCCCTCGGAAGAGGGCTACGAGCAGTACTTC.